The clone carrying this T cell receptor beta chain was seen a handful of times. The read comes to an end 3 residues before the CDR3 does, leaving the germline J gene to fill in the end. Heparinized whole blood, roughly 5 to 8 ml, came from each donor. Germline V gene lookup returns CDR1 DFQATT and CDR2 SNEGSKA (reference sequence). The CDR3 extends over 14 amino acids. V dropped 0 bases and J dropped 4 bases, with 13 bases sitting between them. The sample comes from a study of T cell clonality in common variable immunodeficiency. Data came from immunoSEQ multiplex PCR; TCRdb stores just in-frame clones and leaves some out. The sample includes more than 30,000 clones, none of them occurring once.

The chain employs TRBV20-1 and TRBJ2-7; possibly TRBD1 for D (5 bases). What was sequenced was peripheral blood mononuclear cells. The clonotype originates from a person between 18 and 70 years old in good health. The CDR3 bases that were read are TGCAGTGCTAGAGAGGCAGGGCAATCGTACGAG. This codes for CSAREAGQSYE. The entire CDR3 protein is CSAREAGQSYEQYF.